The 4 T cell receptor beta chains reported below all come from one sample, sequenced in a study of T cells in Graves' hyperthyroidism and ophthalmopathy. The TCR beta CDR3 regions underwent amplification using RNA transcripts as the source. RT-PCR in the first round (using the HTBI primer set) targeted the TCR CDR3. TCRdb ran MiXCR on the multiplex PCR reads and lists one entry per CDR3 protein. The sample records about 640,000 distinct CDR3 sequences, 14% being singletons. The sample taken for sequencing was blood. The receptor source for this set is a woman between 45 and 60 years old with Graves' ophthalmopathy.

V is TRBV10-3 and J is TRBJ1-2, with a possible D match to TRBD1 (5 bases). Germline V gene sequence: CDR1 ENHRY, CDR2 SYGVKD. V lost 4 bases and J 0 bases, leaving 9 bases between the germline ends. The CDR3 runs 14 residues. The CDR3 region is CAISAQQANYGYTF. The CDR3 bases are TGTGCCATCAGTGCCCAACAGGCTAACTATGGCTACACCTTC.

This clonotype has ten or more counts. The chain has TRBV6-2 or TRBV6-3 and TRBJ2-1; D is possibly TRBD2 (5 bases). V dropped 2 bases and J dropped 0 bases, with 8 bases sitting between them. The V gene's germline CDR1 is MNHEY and CDR2 SVGEGT. This CDR3 has 15 amino acids. The CDR3 DNA reads TGTGCCAGCAGTTACAACCGGGACTCCTACAATGAGCAGTTCTTC. Protein: CASSYNRDSYNEQFF.

Comments on this clonotype: Given a much more abundant clone one base away, this may be a read error. The chain is built from TRBV5-1 and TRBJ2-5; perhaps TRBD1 as D (6 bases). The length of the CDR3 is 15 residues. Germline V gives CDR1 SGHRS, CDR2 YFSETQ. This CDR3 reads CPSSLTTDRFETQYF. The CDR3 DNA reads TGCCCCAGCAGCTTAACGACCGACAGGTTTGAGACCCAGTACTTC.

At least ten counts were recorded for this clonotype. The rearrangement joins TRBV12-3 or TRBV12-4 to TRBJ2-3; 7 nucleotides match TRBD2. J gave up 2 bases and V 3 bases, and 5 bases lay outside the gene matches. The CDR3 is 15 residues long. CDR3 amino acids: CASSFLLADTDTQYF. The CDR3 region has the DNA TGTGCCAGCAGTTTTTTGCTAGCGGACACAGATACGCAGTATTTT.